A single sample gave rise to the 19 T cell receptor beta chains below, sequenced in a study of tumor-infiltrating lymphocytes in localized non-small cell lung cancer. Measured with immunoSEQ multiplex PCR; TCRdb has only the in-frame clones, and not every one. The data hold about 12,000 clones, with about 84% observed a single time. Sequencing used uninvolved lung tissue not adjacent to the tumor. These receptors were taken from a human donor with non-small cell lung cancer.

This clone was recorded only once. V and J are TRBV7-2 and TRBJ2-1; D uncertain. From germline, CDR1 is SGHTA and CDR2 FQGNSA. This CDR3 comprises 16 residues. V was clipped by 1 base and J by 2 bases, with 12 bases between them. CDR3 DNA: TGTGCCAGCAGCTTAGGGCAGGACGTGGCCTACAATGAGCAGTTCTTC. Its translation: CASSLGQDVAYNEQFF.

The sample holds a few counts of this clone. J is TRBJ2-1 and V is TRBV10-1; the match to TRBD1 covers 7 bases. Unmatched junction bases numbered 9, after V lost 4 bases and J lost 6 bases. CDR3 length: 15 residues. Germline V lookup: CDR1 WNHNN, CDR2 SYGVQD (reference sequence). CDR3 bases: TGCGCCAGCAGTGTGAACAGGGGCGGTTTCAATGAGCAGTTCTTC. It codes for CASSVNRGGFNEQFF.

The chain uses TRBV2 and TRBJ1-1; possible D gene TRBD1, 5 bases. V was pared by 5 bases and J by 7 bases, with 14 bases between. Germline CDR1 and CDR2: SNHLY and FYNNEI. The CDR3 has 13 amino acids. The CDR3 DNA follows: TGTGCCAGCAGTCGACGGGGGGATGATGAAGCTTTCTTT. It is translated as CASSRRGDDEAFF.

This sequence joins TRBV7-2 and TRBJ1-3, with a weak D call TRBD1 (5 bases). The length of the CDR3 is 15 residues. Trimming removed 0 bases from V and 3 bases from J, with 9 bases in between. The germline V gene has CDR1 SGHTA and CDR2 FQGNSA. Here the CDR3 DNA reads TGTGCCAGCAGCTTAGCCGGGGGAGTTGGAAACACCATATATTTT. Protein: CASSLAGGVGNTIYF.

V is TRBV6-5 and J is TRBJ2-5; 8 nucleotides align to TRBD2. With V trimmed by 1 base and J by 5 bases, 9 bases remained unmatched. This CDR3 has 16 amino acids. Germline V gene lookup returns CDR1 MNHEY and CDR2 SVGAGI. The CDR3 loop reads CASSYLVGGARETQYF. The CDR3 DNA follows: TGTGCCAGCAGTTACTTGGTCGGGGGGGCCCGGGAGACCCAGTACTTC.

Only a few counts were recorded for this clone. The V gene is TRBV11-2, the J gene TRBJ2-1, with 10 positions matching TRBD1. The V gene's germline CDR1 is SGHAT and CDR2 FQNNGV. The CDR3 length is 15 residues. The junction had 8 bases not matched to a gene; V was cut back by 5 bases and J by 7 bases. The CDR3 region is CASSIGTGVVNEQFF. The CDR3 DNA sequence: TGTGCCAGCAGCATCGGGACAGGGGTGGTTAATGAGCAGTTCTTC.

The chain combines TRBV10-3 with TRBJ2-1; a weak D match, TRBD2 (6 bases). In germline, CDR1 is ENHRY, CDR2 SYGVKD. This CDR3 has 13 amino acids. Trimming took 6 bases from V and 7 from J, leaving 13 bases between them. The CDR3 bases are TGTGCCATCAGGGACCAGGGAGGAAATGAGCAGTTCTTC. Translation: CAIRDQGGNEQFF.

This clone came up once. J is TRBJ1-5 and V is TRBV9; D gene unclear. CDR1 and CDR2 (germline): SGDLS, YYNGEE. V dropped 0 bases and J dropped 5 bases, with 6 bases sitting between them. The CDR3 runs 13 residues. This chain's CDR3 is CASSVDSHQPQHF. The CDR3 coding sequence is TGTGCCAGCAGCGTAGACAGCCATCAGCCCCAGCATTTT. Together with reference TRBV9 and TRBJ1-5, the CDR3 gives the full variable domain: DSGVTQTPKHLITATGQRVTLRCSPRSGDLSVYWYQQSLDQGLQFLIQYYNGEERAKGNILERFSAQQFPDLHSELNLSSLELGDSALYFCASSVDSHQPQHFGDGTRLSIL.

V and J are TRBV7-2 and TRBJ2-3, with D maybe TRBD2 (6 bases). The germline gives CDR1 SGHTA, CDR2 FQGNSA. The CDR3 totals 16 residues. Trimming stripped 6 bases from V and 2 bases from J, with 18 bases between. The CDR3 sequence is CASRPRDSEFTDTQYF. CDR3 nucleotide sequence: TGTGCCAGCAGACCCCGGGACTCAGAGTTCACAGATACGCAGTATTTT.

This clone was recorded only once. This chain connects TRBV19 to TRBJ2-3; either TRBD1 or TRBD2 may supply D (5 bases each). V lost 6 bases, J lost 0 bases, and 16 bases lay in between. This CDR3 region has 16 residues. The germline V gene encodes CDR1 LNHDA and CDR2 SQIVND (reference sequence). CDR3 amino acids: CASRTTGSPSTDTQYF. The CDR3 DNA reads as TGTGCCAGTAGGACTACAGGCTCCCCTAGCACAGATACGCAGTATTTT.

This chain joins TRBV7-2 and TRBJ1-2; 10 positions agree with TRBD1. The germline V gene has CDR1 SGHTA and CDR2 FQGNSA. V shed 4 bases, J shed 8 bases, and the junction held 10 bases outside the gene matches. The CDR3 sequence is 15 residues long. The CDR3 reads CASSSPGQGVAGYTF. CDR3 sequence (DNA): TGTGCCAGCAGCTCACCCGGACAGGGGGTGGCGGGCTACACCTTC.

This rearrangement joins TRBV7-9 to TRBJ1-1; no firm D call. This CDR3 region has 13 residues. Trimming took off 1 base at V and 1 base at J, with 4 bases between the two ends. Per the germline V gene, CDR1 is SEHNR and CDR2 is FQNEAQ (reference sequence). CDR3 sequence reads: CASSLDPNTEAFF. Here the CDR3 DNA reads TGTGCCAGCAGCTTAGACCCGAACACTGAAGCTTTCTTT.

This chain connects TRBV7-2 to TRBJ2-5; no firm D call. Germline V CDR1 and CDR2: SGHTA, FQGNSA. CDR3 length: 14 residues. The V end lost 7 bases, the J end lost 5 bases, and 17 bases lay between the germline ends. The CDR3 DNA reads TGTGCCAGCACCCATGGGATTGAGAAGGAGACCCAGTACTTC. It encodes CASTHGIEKETQYF. Full variable domain (rest looked up from reference TRBV7-2 and TRBJ2-5): GAGVSQSPSNKVTEKGKDVELRCDPISGHTALYWYRQSLGQGLEFLIYFQGNSAPDKSGLPSDRFSAERTGGSVSTLTIQRTQQEDSAVYLCASTHGIEKETQYFGPGTRLLVL.

This clone was seen a few times. The V gene is TRBV5-1, the J gene TRBJ1-6; TRBD1 matches 9 bases. CDR3 length equals 18 residues. V shed 4 bases, J shed 7 bases, and the junction held 15 bases outside the gene matches. Germline values: CDR1 SGHRS, CDR2 YFSETQ. This CDR3 is CASSRTGQGRGRNSPLHF. CDR3 nucleotide sequence: TGCGCCAGCAGCAGAACCGGACAGGGGAGAGGTCGAAATTCACCCCTCCACTTT.

This clone was detected only a few times. V and J are TRBV7-2 and TRBJ2-2; D ambiguous. The germline gives CDR1 SGHTA, CDR2 FQGNSA. V was clipped by 6 bases and J by 1 base, with 6 bases between them. This CDR3 spans 13 amino acids. The CDR3: CASSLMNTGELFF. CDR3 DNA: TGTGCCAGCAGTTTAATGAACACCGGGGAGCTGTTTTTT.

The sample holds one count of this clone. The CDR3 spells CATSREGLAGASYTDTQYF. The DNA of the CDR3 is TGTGCCACCAGCAGAGAAGGACTAGCGGGGGCTTCGTACACAGATACGCAGTATTTT. The chain joins TRBV15 to TRBJ2-3, with 13 positions matching TRBD2. Germline V gene lookup returns CDR1 LNHNV and CDR2 YYDKDF (reference sequence). J gave up 2 bases and V 0 bases, and 8 bases lay outside the gene matches. The CDR3 has 19 residues.

This chain joins TRBV30 and TRBJ1-6, with 9 bases fitting TRBD1. The V gene end was trimmed by 1 base and the J gene end by 7 bases; junction bases not matched to a gene: 11. Germline V CDR1 and CDR2: GTSNPN, SVGIG (reference sequence). This CDR3 region has 17 residues. The CDR3 coding sequence is TGTGCCTGGAGTGGGGGACAGGGAACTTTTAGCAATTCACCCCTCCACTTT. It codes for CAWSGGQGTFSNSPLHF.

The chain is built from TRBV29-1 and TRBJ1-2; perhaps TRBD1 as D (6 bases). Trimming shortened V by 3 bases and J by 1 base, and 15 bases separated the two germline ends. Germline CDR1 reads SQVTM; CDR2 reads ANQGSEA. This CDR3 has 15 residues. The DNA of the CDR3 is TGCAGCGTTGAGGACGAAAGGACAGTTAACTATGGCTACACCTTC. Translated, it gives CSVEDERTVNYGYTF.

The gene calls are TRBV7-6 and TRBJ1-6; D is possibly TRBD1 (6 bases). Germline CDR1 SGHVS, CDR2 FNYEAQ. Trimming shortened V by 4 bases and J by 10 bases, and 20 bases separated the two germline ends. The CDR3 runs to 16 residues. CDR3 nucleotides: TGTGCCAGCAGCTCCGCGGCGACAGGTTTCGGATCACCCCTCCACTTT. It yields the protein CASSSAATGFGSPLHF.